One sample yielded the 10 T cell receptor beta chains listed below, sequenced in a study of graft-versus-host responses after intestinal transplantation (dated by TCRdb to the early 2020s). The library came from the immunoSEQ multiplex PCR assay. TCRdb took this table from immuneACCESS and kept in-frame rearrangements with V and J called. Such tables lack part of the clones; where checked against another copy, unresolved V genes explain under half of the gap, and the rest is unexplained. The sample table contains 40,000 or so clones; only one count was recorded for 85% to 90% of them. The ten top clones hold around 7% of the sample. Sequenced material: PBMCs, taken around 270 days after transplant. The receptors shown here come from a human patient who received an intestinal transplant, so some T cells may come from the graft donor.

The rearrangement joins TRBV10-3 to TRBJ2-1; the D gene is possibly TRBD1 (6 bases). CDR1 and CDR2 (germline): ENHRY, SYGVKD. Trimming stripped 8 bases from V and 4 bases from J, with 21 bases between. The CDR3 has 16 amino acids. The CDR3 DNA is TGTGCCATCGGAGTACCTCCGGGACAAGTTTACAATGAGCAGTTCTTC. As protein: CAIGVPPGQVYNEQFF.

The chain recombines TRBV7-3 with TRBJ2-7; the D gene could be TRBD1 or TRBD2 (5 bases each). The ends were cut back, 1 base at V and 7 bases at J, with 20 bases in the middle. The CDR3 loop spans 16 amino acids. Germline CDR1 and CDR2: SGHTA and FQGTGA. The CDR3 coding sequence is TGTGCCAGCAGCTTAAGCTCGCTGACAGCTACGGGGGAGCAGTACTTC. Protein sequence: CASSLSSLTATGEQYF.

This chain connects TRBV11-2 to TRBJ2-3; 8 nucleotides line up with TRBD2. This CDR3 has 15 residues. V lost 3 bases to trimming and J lost 2 bases; unmatched junction nucleotides: 4. Germline lookup yields CDR1 SGHAT and CDR2 FQNNGV. The CDR3 region has the DNA TGTGCCAGCAGCTTTGGCGGGGGGCCCACAGATACGCAGTATTTT. This sequence encodes CASSFGGGPTDTQYF.

This chain links TRBV18 with TRBJ1-3, with D uncertain. CDR1 is KGHSH and CDR2 is LQKENI in the germline V gene. Trimming pared 0 bases from V and 7 bases from J, leaving 10 bases between. This CDR3 has 14 residues. The CDR3 coding sequence is TGTGCCAGCTCACCACCACCCCGAGGGAACACCATATATTTT. Its protein product is CASSPPPRGNTIYF.

The gene calls are TRBV7-9 and TRBJ2-5, with 7 bases lining up with TRBD1. Germline CDR1 is SEHNR and CDR2 is FQNEAQ (reference sequence). CDR3 size: 13 residues. V lost 7 bases, J lost 8 bases, and 10 bases stayed unmatched. CDR3 DNA: TGTGCCAGCACCGGGGCGACAGGGAATACCCAGTACTTC. Its translation is CASTGATGNTQYF.

This chain joins TRBV11-2 and TRBJ1-2; D gene ambiguous. The CDR3 consists of 15 residues. The ends were cut back, 5 bases at V and 4 bases at J, with 17 bases in the middle. CDR1 and CDR2 from the germline V gene are SGHAT and FQNNGV. The CDR3 sequence is CASSPPGGATYGYTF. In nucleotides, the CDR3 is TGTGCCAGCAGCCCCCCCGGAGGTGCGACCTATGGCTACACCTTC.

The gene calls are TRBV15 and TRBJ2-5; 11 nucleotides align to TRBD2. CDR3 size: 16 residues. After removal of 1 base from V and 2 bases from J, the junction contained 3 bases not matched to a gene. CDR1 and CDR2 (germline): LNHNV, YYDKDF (reference sequence). CDR3 in DNA: TGTGCCACCAGCAGAGCTGCTAGCGGGGGGCAAGAGACCCAGTACTTC. Protein: CATSRAASGGQETQYF.

The chain couples TRBV4-1 to TRBJ2-1; D may be TRBD2 (6 bases). Trimming left V 0 bases short and J 2 bases short, with 17 bases between. The length of the CDR3 is 18 residues. Germline V CDR1 and CDR2: MGHRA, YSYEKL. The CDR3 DNA sequence: TGCGCCAGCAGCCAAGATGCCCCCGCGGAGGGCGCCTACAATGAGCAGTTCTTC. Translating gives CASSQDAPAEGAYNEQFF.

The genes are TRBV5-4 and TRBJ2-1, with 12 bases identical to TRBD2. The V gene's germline CDR1 is SGHNT and CDR2 YYREEE (reference sequence). V was clipped by 9 bases and J by 8 bases; unmatched bases: 9. The CDR3 is 14 amino acids. CDR3 DNA sequence: TGTGCCACCCTACCTAGCGGGGGGGTTGATGAGCAGTTCTTC. It specifies CATLPSGGVDEQFF.

The J gene is TRBJ1-1, the V gene TRBV19, with a weak D call TRBD1 (6 bases). Germline CDR1 and CDR2: LNHDA and SQIVND (reference sequence). V lost 6 bases and J 2 bases, leaving 10 bases between the germline ends. The CDR3 runs 13 residues. CDR3 amino acids: CASRRTANTEAFF. As DNA, the CDR3 is TGTGCCAGTAGGAGGACAGCCAACACTGAAGCTTTCTTT. The entire variable domain, with the rest obtained from reference TRBV19 and TRBJ1-1, is as follows: DGGITQSPKYLFRKEGQNVTLSCEQNLNHDAMYWYRQDPGQGLRLIYYSQIVNDFQKGDIAEGYSVSREKKESFPLTVTSAQKNPTAFYLCASRRTANTEAFFGQGTRLTVV.